This paragraph covers one T cell receptor (beta chain) sequence. The data originate from a study of blood T cell repertoires in COVID-19. Study-level background: There were acute and convalescent COVID-19 samples, and they came from the United States, Italy and Spain. The cDNA or gDNA used as material had been derived from T cells, B-cell-depleted T cells, or PBMCs.

Trimming stripped 3 bases from V and 5 bases from J, with 14 bases between. The length of the CDR3 is 15 residues. Germline CDR1 SGHTA, CDR2 FQGNSA. In the authors' workflow: Scientists estimated how many nucleated cells there were by amplifying reference gene primers. Repertoires were generated with immunoSEQ multiplex PCR, while TCRdb's copy carries only in-frame clones and drops some. D and trimming come from the DNA, and the V and J calls and clone size come from that table. The table shows about 100,000 clones, with 81% occurring only once. The chain carries TRBV7-2 and TRBJ2-1; tentatively, D is TRBD1 (6 bases). What was sequenced was peripheral blood. This clonotype was obtained from a man aged 55 to 70 with acute or convalescent COVID-19. The CDR3 sequence is CASSFAPRGHNEQFF. The DNA for the CDR3 is TGTGCCAGCAGCTTCGCCCCCAGGGGCCACAATGAGCAGTTCTTC.